This TCR beta chain originates from a study of T cells after yellow fever vaccination. The study, taken as a whole, reports: Post-booster samples contained most primary-vaccination clones (approximately 96% CD4, around 89% CD8). Although most clonotypes did not, a small share appeared in both CD4 and CD8 compartments. Abundant clonotypes from the bulk population could get into FACS-sorted repertoires as contaminants.

Template switching with 5'RACE generated the TCR cDNA and added a universal primer site and UMIs. TCRdb reanalysed the 5' RACE reads using MiXCR and keeps one entry per CDR3 protein. The repertoire holds about 320,000 distinct CDR3 sequences, with approximately 11% as singletons. The sample holds a few counts of this clonotype. The antigen is not known. This clonotype originated in a man between 18 and 35 years old who received the YFV17D yellow fever vaccine. The sequences come from CD4+ T cells sorted from PBMCs, collected 45 days after the yellow fever booster vaccination.

As DNA, the CDR3 is TGTGCCAGCTCAGCAACGGGGCGGATGGGCGAGCAGTACGTC. This codes for CASSATGRMGEQYV. The chain links TRBV18 to TRBJ2-7; D may correspond to TRBD1 or TRBD2 (5 bases each). Germline assignment: CDR1 KGHSH and CDR2 LQKENI. Trimming cost V 5 bases and J 6 bases, with 17 bases left between them. The length of the CDR3 is 14 residues.